This T cell receptor beta chain derives from a study of T cells after yellow fever vaccination. Study information: The SMART-Seq v4 Ultra Low Input method served to prepare the low-cell-number fractions.

Researchers made TCR cDNA using 5'RACE template switching, and this step added a universal primer site and UMIs. In TCRdb, the 5' RACE reads were re-called with MiXCR into one record per CDR3 protein. The sample lists nearly 300,000 distinct CDR3 sequences, roughly 9% occurring once. Study conclusions and caveats: The booster saw the reappearance of most primary-vaccination clones (approximately 97% CD4, 80% to 90% CD8). By day 5 rather than day 15, the secondary response had peaked, though it was weaker.

Concerning this clonotype itself: Its antigen is unidentified.

Germline V CDR1 and CDR2: MGHRA, YSYEKL. J gave up 5 bases and V 1 base, and 12 bases lay outside the gene matches. This CDR3 is 17 amino acids long. The gene calls are TRBV4-1 and TRBJ2-5; 8 bases are shared with TRBD2. This specimen consisted of CD4+ T cells sorted from PBMCs, obtained 5 days after the yellow fever booster vaccination. The receptor was isolated from a man in his late teens or twenties who received the YFV17D yellow fever vaccine. The CDR3 loop is CASSQGGMGRGGETQYF. The CDR3 nucleotides are TGCGCCAGCAGCCAAGGAGGGATGGGCCGGGGGGGCGAGACCCAGTACTTC.